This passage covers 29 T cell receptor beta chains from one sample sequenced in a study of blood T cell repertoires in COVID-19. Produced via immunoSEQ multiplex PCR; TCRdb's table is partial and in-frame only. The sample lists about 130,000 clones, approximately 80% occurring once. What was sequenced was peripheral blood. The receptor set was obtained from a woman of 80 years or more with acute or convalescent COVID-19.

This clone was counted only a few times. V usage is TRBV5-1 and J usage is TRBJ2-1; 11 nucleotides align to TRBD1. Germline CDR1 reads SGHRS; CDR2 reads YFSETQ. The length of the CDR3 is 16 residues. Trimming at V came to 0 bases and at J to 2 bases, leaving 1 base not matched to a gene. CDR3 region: CASSLGTGGTYNEQFF. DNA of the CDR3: TGCGCCAGCAGCTTGGGGACAGGGGGCACCTACAATGAGCAGTTCTTC.

The CDR3 bases are TGTGCCAGTAGCAACCCTATCGATACCCCTGGGGCCAACGTCCTGACTTTC. Amino acid sequence: CASSNPIDTPGANVLTF. The rearrangement links TRBV19 to TRBJ2-6, with D unclear. The CDR3 runs 17 residues. CDR1 is LNHDA, CDR2 SQIVND, per germline (reference sequence). Trimming cost V 6 bases and J 2 bases, with 17 bases left between them.

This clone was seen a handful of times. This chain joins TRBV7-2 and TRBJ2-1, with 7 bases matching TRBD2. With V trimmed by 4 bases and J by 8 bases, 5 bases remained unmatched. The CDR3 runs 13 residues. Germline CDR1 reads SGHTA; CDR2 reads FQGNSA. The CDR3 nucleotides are TGTGCCAGCAGCTCCGAGCGGGGCGATGAGCAGTTCTTC. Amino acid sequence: CASSSERGDEQFF.

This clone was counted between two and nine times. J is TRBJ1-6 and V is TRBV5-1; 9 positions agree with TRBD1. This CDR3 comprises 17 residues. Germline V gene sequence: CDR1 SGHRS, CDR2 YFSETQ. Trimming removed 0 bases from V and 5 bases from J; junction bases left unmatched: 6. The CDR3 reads CASSLGGQGRDNSPLHF. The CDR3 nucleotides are TGCGCCAGCAGCTTGGGGGGACAGGGCAGGGATAATTCACCCCTCCACTTT.

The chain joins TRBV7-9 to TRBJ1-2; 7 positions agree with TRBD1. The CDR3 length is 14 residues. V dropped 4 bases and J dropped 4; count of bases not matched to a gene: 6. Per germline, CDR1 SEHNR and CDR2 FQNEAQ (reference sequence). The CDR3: CASSSGTVAYGYTF. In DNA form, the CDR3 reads TGTGCCAGCAGCTCCGGGACAGTGGCCTATGGCTACACCTTC.

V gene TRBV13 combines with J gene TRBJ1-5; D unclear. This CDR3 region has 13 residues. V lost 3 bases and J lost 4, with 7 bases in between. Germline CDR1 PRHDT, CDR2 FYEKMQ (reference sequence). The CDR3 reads CASSFGRNQPQHF. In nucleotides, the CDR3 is TGTGCCAGCAGCTTCGGCAGGAATCAGCCCCAGCATTTT.

DNA for the CDR3: TGTGCCAGTAGTGGGACAGCTATCTACGAGCAGTACTTC. Protein product: CASSGTAIYEQYF. V is TRBV19 and J is TRBJ2-7, with 7 bases matching TRBD1. Losses at the gene ends were 5 bases for V and 3 bases for J; bases not matched to a gene: 4. The germline gives CDR1 LNHDA, CDR2 SQIVND (reference sequence). CDR3 length: 13 residues.

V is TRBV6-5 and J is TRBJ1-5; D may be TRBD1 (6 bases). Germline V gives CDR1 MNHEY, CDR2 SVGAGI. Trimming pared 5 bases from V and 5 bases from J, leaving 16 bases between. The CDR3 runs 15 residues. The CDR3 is CASSRNRARDQPQHF. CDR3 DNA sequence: TGTGCCAGCAGTCGGAACAGGGCTAGGGATCAGCCCCAGCATTTT.

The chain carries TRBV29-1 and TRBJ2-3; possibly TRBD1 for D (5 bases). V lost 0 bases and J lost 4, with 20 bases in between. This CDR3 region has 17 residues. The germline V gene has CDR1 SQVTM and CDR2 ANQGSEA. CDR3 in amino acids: CSVEDPVRARKADTQYF. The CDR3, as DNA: TGCAGCGTTGAAGATCCGGTCAGGGCTCGAAAGGCAGATACGCAGTATTTT.

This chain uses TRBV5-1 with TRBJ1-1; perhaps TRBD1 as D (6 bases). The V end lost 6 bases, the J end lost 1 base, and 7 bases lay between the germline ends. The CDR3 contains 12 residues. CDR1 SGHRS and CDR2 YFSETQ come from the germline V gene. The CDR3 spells CASKGGNTEAFF. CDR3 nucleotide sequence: TGCGCCAGCAAAGGGGGGAACACTGAAGCTTTCTTT.

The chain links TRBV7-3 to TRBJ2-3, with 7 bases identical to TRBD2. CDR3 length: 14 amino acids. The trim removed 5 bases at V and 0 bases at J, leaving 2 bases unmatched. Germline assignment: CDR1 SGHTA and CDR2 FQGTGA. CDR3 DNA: TGTGCCAGCAGCCGGGAGGTTAGCACAGATACGCAGTATTTT. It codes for CASSREVSTDTQYF.

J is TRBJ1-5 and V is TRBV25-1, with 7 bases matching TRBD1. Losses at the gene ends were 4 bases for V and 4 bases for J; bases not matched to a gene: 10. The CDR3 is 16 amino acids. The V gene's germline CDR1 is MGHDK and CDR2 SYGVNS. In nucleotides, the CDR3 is TGTGCCAGCAGTGGAGGGAAGGGGGCAGGTAATCAGCCCCAGCATTTT. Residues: CASSGGKGAGNQPQHF.

The DNA of the CDR3 is TGTGCCAGCAGCCCTAGCGCCTACGAGCAGTACTTC. Its protein is CASSPSAYEQYF. The chain links TRBV7-8 to TRBJ2-7; tentatively, D is TRBD2 (6 bases). The CDR3 has 12 amino acids. Germline V gene data show CDR1 as SGHVS and CDR2 as FQNEAQ. Trimming removed 5 bases at V and 2 bases at J, with 7 bases between.

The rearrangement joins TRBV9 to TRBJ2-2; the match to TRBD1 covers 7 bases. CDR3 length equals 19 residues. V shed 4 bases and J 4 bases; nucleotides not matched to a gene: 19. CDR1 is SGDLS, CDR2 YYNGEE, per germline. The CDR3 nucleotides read TGTGCCAGCAGCCAGCGAGGGACAGTCCTGCCCTCTGCCACCGGGGAGCTGTTTTTT. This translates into CASSQRGTVLPSATGELFF.

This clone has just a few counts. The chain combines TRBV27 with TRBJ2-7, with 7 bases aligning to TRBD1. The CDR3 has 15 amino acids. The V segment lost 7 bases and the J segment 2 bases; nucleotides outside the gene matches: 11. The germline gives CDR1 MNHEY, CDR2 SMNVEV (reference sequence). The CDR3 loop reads CASKRGTVDPYEQYF. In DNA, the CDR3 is TGTGCCAGCAAAAGAGGGACAGTCGATCCCTACGAGCAGTACTTC.

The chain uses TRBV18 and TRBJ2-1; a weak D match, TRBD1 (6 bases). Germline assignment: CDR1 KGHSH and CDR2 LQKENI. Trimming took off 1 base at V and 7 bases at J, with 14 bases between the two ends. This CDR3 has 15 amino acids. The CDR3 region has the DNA TGTGCCAGCTCACCACGGATGGCTAGGGGGAATGAGCAGTTCTTC. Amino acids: CASSPRMARGNEQFF.

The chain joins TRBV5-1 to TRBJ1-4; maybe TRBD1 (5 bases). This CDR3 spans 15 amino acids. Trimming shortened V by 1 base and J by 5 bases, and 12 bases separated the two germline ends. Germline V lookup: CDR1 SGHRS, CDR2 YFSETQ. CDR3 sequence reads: CASSLRAGPNEKLFF. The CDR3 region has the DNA TGCGCCAGCAGCTTGCGGGCAGGGCCGAATGAAAAACTGTTTTTT. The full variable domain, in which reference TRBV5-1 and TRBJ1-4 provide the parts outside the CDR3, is KAGVTQTPRYLIKTRGQQVTLSCSPISGHRSVSWYQQTPGQGLQFLFEYFSETQRNKGNFPGRFSGRQFSNSRSEMNVSTLELGDSALYLCASSLRAGPNEKLFFGSGTQLSVL.

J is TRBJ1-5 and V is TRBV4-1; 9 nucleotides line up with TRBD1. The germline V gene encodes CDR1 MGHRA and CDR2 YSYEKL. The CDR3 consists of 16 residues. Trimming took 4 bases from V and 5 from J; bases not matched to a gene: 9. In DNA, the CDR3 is TGCGCCAGCAGCCCAGAGGGGACAGGGATGTATCAGCCCCAGCATTTT. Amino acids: CASSPEGTGMYQPQHF.

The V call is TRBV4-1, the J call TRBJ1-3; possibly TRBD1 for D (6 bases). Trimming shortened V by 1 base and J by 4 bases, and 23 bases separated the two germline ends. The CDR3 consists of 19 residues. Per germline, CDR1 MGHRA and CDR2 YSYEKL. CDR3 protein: CASSQVGFSPRDKGNTIYF. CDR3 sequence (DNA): TGCGCCAGCAGCCAAGTAGGATTCTCCCCCCGGGACAAGGGAAACACCATATATTTT.

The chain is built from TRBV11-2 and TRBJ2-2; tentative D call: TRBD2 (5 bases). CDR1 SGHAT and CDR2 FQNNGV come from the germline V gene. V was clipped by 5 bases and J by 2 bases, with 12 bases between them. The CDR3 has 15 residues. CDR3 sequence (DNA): TGTGCCAGCAGCCAGATCGGGATTAACACCGGGGAGCTGTTTTTT. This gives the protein CASSQIGINTGELFF.

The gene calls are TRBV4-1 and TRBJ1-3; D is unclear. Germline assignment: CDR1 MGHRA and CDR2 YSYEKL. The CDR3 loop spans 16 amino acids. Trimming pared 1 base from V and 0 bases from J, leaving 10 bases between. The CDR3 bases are TGCGCCAGCAGCCAAGTGGGAGGATACTCTGGAAACACCATATATTTT. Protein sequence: CASSQVGGYSGNTIYF.

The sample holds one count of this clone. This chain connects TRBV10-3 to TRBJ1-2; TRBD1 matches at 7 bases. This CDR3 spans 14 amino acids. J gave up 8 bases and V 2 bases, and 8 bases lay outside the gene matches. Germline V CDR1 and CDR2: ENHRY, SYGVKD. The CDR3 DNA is TGTGCCATCAGTGAGCCTCAGGGGGTAGGAGGCTACACCTTC. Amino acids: CAISEPQGVGGYTF.

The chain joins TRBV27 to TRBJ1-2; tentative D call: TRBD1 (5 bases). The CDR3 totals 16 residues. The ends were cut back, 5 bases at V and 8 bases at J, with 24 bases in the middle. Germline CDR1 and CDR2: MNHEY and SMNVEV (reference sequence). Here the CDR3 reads CASSARGPGVWSGYTF. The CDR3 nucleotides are TGTGCCAGCAGTGCCCGAGGCCCGGGGGTATGGTCGGGCTACACCTTC.

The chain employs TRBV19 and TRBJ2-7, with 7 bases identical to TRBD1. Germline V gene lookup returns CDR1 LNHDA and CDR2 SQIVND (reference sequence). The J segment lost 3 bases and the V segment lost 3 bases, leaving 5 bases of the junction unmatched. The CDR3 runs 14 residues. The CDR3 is CASSIGTEGYEQYF. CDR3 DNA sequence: TGTGCCAGTAGTATCGGGACAGAGGGCTACGAGCAGTACTTC.

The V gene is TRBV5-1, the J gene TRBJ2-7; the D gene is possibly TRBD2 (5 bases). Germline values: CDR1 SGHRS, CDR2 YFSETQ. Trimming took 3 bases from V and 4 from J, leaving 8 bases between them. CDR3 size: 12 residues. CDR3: CASSYEGYEQYF. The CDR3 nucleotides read TGCGCCAGCAGCTATGAGGGATACGAGCAGTACTTC.

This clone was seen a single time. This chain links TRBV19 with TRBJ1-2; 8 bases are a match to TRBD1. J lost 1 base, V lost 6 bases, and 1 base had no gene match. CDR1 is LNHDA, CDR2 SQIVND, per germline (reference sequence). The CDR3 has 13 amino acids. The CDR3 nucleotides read TGTGCCAGTAGGGACAGGGTTAACTATGGCTACACCTTC. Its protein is CASRDRVNYGYTF.

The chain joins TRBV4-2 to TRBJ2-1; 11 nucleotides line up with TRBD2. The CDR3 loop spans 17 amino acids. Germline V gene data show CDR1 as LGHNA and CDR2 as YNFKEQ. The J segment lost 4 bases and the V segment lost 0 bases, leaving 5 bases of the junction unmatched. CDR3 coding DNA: TGTGCCAGCAGCCAAGAGACTAGCGGGGAAACTTACAATGAGCAGTTCTTC. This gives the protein CASSQETSGETYNEQFF.

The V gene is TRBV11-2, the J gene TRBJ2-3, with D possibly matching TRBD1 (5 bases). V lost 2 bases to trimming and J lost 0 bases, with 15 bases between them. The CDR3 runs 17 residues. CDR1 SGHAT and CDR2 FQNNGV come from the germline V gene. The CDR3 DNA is TGTGCCAGCAGCTTATCGGCAGGGCCGATTAGCACAGATACGCAGTATTTT. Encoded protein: CASSLSAGPISTDTQYF.

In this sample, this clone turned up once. The CDR3 region is CATSDLQETQYF. CDR3 DNA: TGTGCCACCAGTGACCTACAAGAGACCCAGTACTTC. The chain couples TRBV24-1 to TRBJ2-5, with D hard to call. Germline V gives CDR1 KGHDR, CDR2 SFDVKD. V lost 4 bases, J lost 2 bases, and 4 bases lay in between. The CDR3 runs to 12 residues.